A selection of T cell receptor beta chains follows, all from one sample in a study of CD4 T cells in relation to SARS-CoV-2 and coronaviruses. Their antigens remain unidentified. Using immunoSEQ multiplex PCR, the repertoire was profiled, and TCRdb retains in-frame clones only, with some absent. The data contain about 37,000 clones, about four fifths of them singletons. The specimen was naive CD4+ T cells from PBMCs, cultured in vitro. The receptors derive from an adult with COVID-19. Both conserved end residues are part of each CDR3. The D gene is left open where the match is weak. Size tells how often a clone was seen (once, few, many) or the class of an expanded clone, and some rows leave it out.

D gene	V gene	J gene	clone size	CDR3 protein	CDR3 DNA
.	TRBV28	TRBJ1-2	.	CASSFAGNYGYTF	TGTGCCAGCAGTTTCGCCGGCAACTATGGCTACACCTTC
.	TRBV4-1	TRBJ1-5	few	CASSQVPGSNQPQHF	TGCGCCAGCAGCCAAGTTCCGGGGAGCAATCAGCCCCAGCATTTT
.	TRBV28	TRBJ2-1	.	CASSLVAESQFF	TGTGCCAGCAGTTTAGTTGCTGAATCGCAGTTCTTC
TRBD2	TRBV20-1	TRBJ2-3	.	CSASRLAGGPVTQYF	TGCAGTGCTAGTAGACTAGCGGGAGGGCCGGTTACGCAGTATTTT
.	TRBV3-1/TRBV3-2	TRBJ2-1	.	CASSRASEQFF	TGTGCCAGCAGCCGAGCTTCCGAGCAGTTCTTC
TRBD1	TRBV11-2	TRBJ2-4	.	CASRRIGQGYIQYF	TGTGCCAGCAGACGGATCGGACAGGGGTACATTCAGTACTTC
TRBD2	TRBV27	TRBJ2-7	.	CASSFLAGATVQYF	TGTGCCAGCAGTTTCCTAGCGGGAGCGACGGTTCAGTACTTC
TRBD2	TRBV5-1	TRBJ2-1	.	CASSPHSGRRNNEQFF	TGCGCCAGCAGCCCACATAGCGGGAGAAGGAACAATGAGCAGTTCTTC
.	TRBV7-9	TRBJ1-3	.	CASSQGVAGNTIYF	TGTGCCAGCAGCCAAGGGGTGGCCGGAAACACCATATATTTT
.	TRBV30	TRBJ2-4	.	CAWSRDGVAKNIQYF	TGTGCCTGGAGCCGGGACGGCGTAGCCAAAAACATTCAGTACTTC
.	TRBV24-1	TRBJ2-2	.	CATSGRSGTTPGELFF	TGTGCCACCAGTGGCCGGTCGGGTACTACCCCCGGGGAGCTGTTTTTT
.	TRBV6-6	TRBJ2-6	.	CASSRLGVSGANVLTF	TGTGCCAGCAGCCGCCTGGGGGTCTCTGGGGCCAACGTCCTGACTTTC
.	TRBV4-1	TRBJ2-1	.	CASSQIGELAYNEQFF	TGCGCCAGCAGCCAAATTGGCGAACTAGCTTACAATGAGCAGTTCTTC
TRBD2	TRBV6-1	TRBJ2-7	.	CASSEQREGSYEQYF	TGTGCCAGCAGTGAACAGCGGGAGGGCTCCTACGAGCAGTACTTC
.	TRBV24-1	TRBJ2-3	.	CATRSTGTLTDTQYF	TGTGCCACCCGCTCAACAGGGACTCTCACAGATACGCAGTATTTT
.	TRBV28	TRBJ2-2	.	CASISGFTGELFF	TGTGCCAGCATAAGCGGGTTCACCGGGGAGCTGTTTTTT
.	TRBV7-9	TRBJ2-7	.	CASSLSPGGEQYF	TGTGCCAGCAGCTTATCTCCCGGGGGCGAGCAGTACTTC
.	TRBV9	TRBJ2-6	.	CASSVGLTGANVLTF	TGTGCCAGCAGCGTAGGTCTAACTGGGGCCAACGTCCTGACTTTC
TRBD2	TRBV4-2	TRBJ2-1	.	CASSQHPGLAGTNEQFF	TGTGCCAGCAGCCAGCATCCGGGACTAGCGGGGACAAATGAGCAGTTCTTC
.	TRBV7-8	TRBJ1-6	.	CASSSRGTYNSPLHF	TGTGCCAGCAGCTCCAGGGGCACCTATAATTCACCCCTCCACTTT
TRBD2	TRBV5-4	TRBJ2-2	.	CASSTPSGANTGELFF	TGTGCCAGCAGCACGCCTAGCGGAGCGAACACCGGGGAGCTGTTTTTT
TRBD2	TRBV6-1	TRBJ2-7	.	CASSERETYEQYF	TGTGCCAGCAGTGAGCGGGAGACCTACGAGCAGTACTTC
.	TRBV5-5	TRBJ2-5	.	CASSLGGNQETQYF	TGTGCCAGCAGCTTAGGGGGAAACCAAGAGACCCAGTACTTC
.	TRBV28	TRBJ1-4	.	CASSPWGTNEKLFF	TGTGCCAGCAGTCCGTGGGGAACTAATGAAAAACTGTTTTTT
.	TRBV2	TRBJ1-3	.	CASRGGPGLSGNTIYF	TGTGCCAGCCGGGGGGGGCCGGGCCTCTCTGGAAACACCATATATTTT
.	TRBV18	TRBJ2-7	.	CASSPRDPYEQYF	TGTGCCAGCTCACCCAGGGACCCCTACGAGCAGTACTTC
TRBD2	TRBV28	TRBJ2-1	.	CASSLSREPYNEQFF	TGTGCCAGCAGTTTATCGCGGGAGCCCTACAATGAGCAGTTCTTC
.	TRBV6-1	TRBJ1-5	.	CASSEPDGNQPQHF	TGTGCCAGCAGTGAACCAGACGGTAATCAGCCCCAGCATTTT
.	TRBV5-5	TRBJ2-6	.	CASSQETGTRYSGANVLTF	TGTGCCAGCAGCCAAGAAACAGGGACCCGATACTCTGGGGCCAACGTCCTGACTTTC
.	TRBV5-5	TRBJ2-6	.	CASTYSGANVLTF	TGTGCCAGCACCTATAGTGGGGCCAACGTCCTGACTTTC
TRBD1	TRBV19	TRBJ2-2	.	CASSMTGMAGELFF	TGTGCCAGTAGTATGACAGGGATGGCCGGGGAGCTGTTTTTT
.	TRBV9	TRBJ1-4	.	CASSVRGVGEKLFF	TGTGCCAGCAGCGTCAGGGGAGTAGGGGAAAAACTGTTTTTT
TRBD2	TRBV5-1	TRBJ2-7	.	CASSRGGRVRSGPTYEQYF	TGCGCCAGCAGCCGGGGGGGACGGGTCCGGAGCGGGCCTACCTACGAGCAGTACTTC
TRBD2	TRBV12-5	TRBJ2-3	.	CASGLGAGGSTDTQYF	TGTGCTAGTGGTTTGGGAGCGGGAGGGAGCACAGATACGCAGTATTTT
TRBD2	TRBV5-1	TRBJ2-2	.	CASSFLAGGPTGELFF	TGCGCCAGCAGCTTTTTAGCGGGAGGGCCTACCGGGGAGCTGTTTTTT
.	TRBV2	TRBJ2-7	.	CASSEPAYEQYF	TGTGCCAGCAGTGAACCGGCCTACGAGCAGTACTTC
.	TRBV7-9	TRBJ2-4	.	CASSPRTLENIQYF	TGTGCCAGCAGCCCACGGACACTAGAAAACATTCAGTACTTC
.	TRBV11-2	TRBJ2-1	.	CASSPYGLGGYNEQFF	TGTGCCAGCTCTCCGTATGGGTTAGGGGGATACAATGAGCAGTTCTTC
TRBD1	TRBV25-1	TRBJ2-5	.	CASSDTTGGKGKTQYF	TGTGCCAGCAGTGACACGACAGGGGGTAAGGGAAAGACCCAGTACTTC
TRBD2	TRBV5-6	TRBJ2-7	few	CASSISGSHHEQYF	TGTGCCAGCAGTATTAGCGGGAGTCATCACGAGCAGTACTTC
.	TRBV7-9	TRBJ1-5	.	CASSRNSNQPQHF	TGTGCCAGCAGCCGAAATAGCAATCAGCCCCAGCATTTT
.	TRBV10-2	TRBJ2-7	.	CATTRGEQYF	TGCGCCACCACGAGGGGGGAGCAGTACTTC
.	TRBV5-5	TRBJ1-5	.	CASSLYGAEANQPQHF	TGTGCCAGCAGCTTGTATGGGGCAGAGGCTAATCAGCCCCAGCATTTT
TRBD1	TRBV18	TRBJ1-6	.	CASSQGQGNPPLHF	TGTGCCAGCTCACAGGGACAGGGGAATCCACCCCTCCACTTT
.	TRBV5-4	TRBJ1-1	.	CASSSGFPVVNTEAFF	TGTGCCAGCAGCTCAGGGTTTCCAGTCGTCAACACTGAAGCTTTCTTT
TRBD1	TRBV28	TRBJ2-7	few	CASSGQVREQYF	TGTGCCAGCAGCGGACAGGTCCGAGAGCAGTACTTC
.	TRBV30	TRBJ2-6	.	CAWSVRLSGANVLTF	TGTGCCTGGAGTGTACGGCTCTCTGGGGCCAACGTCCTGACTTTC
.	TRBV6-5	TRBJ2-3	.	CASSYSAGRGDTQYF	TGTGCCAGCAGTTACTCGGCCGGTCGGGGAGATACGCAGTATTTT
.	TRBV27	TRBJ2-1	.	CASSLSVGYYNEQFF	TGTGCCAGCAGTTTATCCGTGGGGTACTACAATGAGCAGTTCTTC
TRBD2	TRBV9	TRBJ2-1	.	CASSVGWGTSSDEQFF	TGTGCCAGCAGCGTAGGTTGGGGGACTAGTTCGGATGAGCAGTTCTTC
TRBD2	TRBV4-3	TRBJ2-1	once	CASSQDPAGGFDEQFF	TGCGCCAGCAGCCAAGATCCAGCGGGAGGGTTCGATGAGCAGTTCTTC
TRBD1	TRBV6-1	TRBJ2-7	.	CASSEGRTGPFYEQYF	TGTGCCAGCAGTGAAGGGAGGACAGGGCCCTTCTACGAGCAGTACTTC
.	TRBV3-1/TRBV3-2	TRBJ2-3	.	CASSLRTDTQYF	TGTGCCAGCAGCCTACGCACAGATACGCAGTATTTT
.	TRBV20-1	TRBJ2-7	.	CSARLHEQYF	TGCAGTGCTAGACTCCACGAGCAGTACTTC